This T cell receptor (beta chain) was recorded in a study of blood T cell repertoires in COVID-19 (dated by TCRdb to the early 2020s). Looking at the study overall: Collaborator samples came from the United States, Italy and Spain and covered acute and convalescent phases of COVID-19. Where available, HLA class I and class II types were obtained from metadata supplied by the sample provider rather than from assay-based typing. Deeply sampled blood TCRbeta repertoires from subjects exposed to, actively infected with, or recovered from COVID-19 were included in the dataset. Samples came from the ongoing ImmuneRACE study (first 160 participants) plus 1,254 subjects from 6 global collaborators. The material from the prospective study consisted of cDNA or gDNA derived from T cells, B-cell-depleted T cells, or PBMCs. A freely available public database, intended as a resource for researchers studying the immune response to SARS-CoV-2, is where the repertoires were released. The sample metadata nearly always contained a de-identified subject ID, COVID-19 status, age in years and sex.

The investigation overall reported the following: The amount of clinical and demographic metadata varied by source and participant and was provided uncurated.

Comments on this clone: What antigen it recognizes has not been identified. Base qualities are not recorded, but no much larger clone differs from it by a single base.

In the prospective study, participants were about 18 to 100 years old, resided in 24 geographic areas of the United States, and were enrolled through a virtual design. In the prospective study, cohorts were assigned on the basis of participant-reported clinical history obtained from a screening survey and a study questionnaire. ImmuneRACE Cohort 3 recovered participants were defined by two consecutive negative NP/OP PCR tests, healthcare professional clearance, or symptom resolution. In the prospective study, mobile phlebotomists collected whole blood, serum and a nasopharyngeal or oropharyngeal swab from each participant. Participants in the prospective study had the option to provide additional blood draws and questionnaires over a roughly two-month period. Blood samples from the prospective study were shipped frozen or at room temperature prior to DNA extraction. TCRbeta CDR3 regions were amplified from genomic DNA by means of the immunoSEQ Assay, a bias-controlled multiplex PCR. Per the authors' processing: Within the assay, amplification of reference gene primers was used to estimate how many nucleated cells each sample contained. Sequence reads were collapsed and filtered to measure the absolute abundance of every unique TCRbeta CDR3 rearrangement. Productive Simpson clonality was computed per sample as the square root of Simpson's diversity index over productive rearrangements. TCRdb took over this immuneACCESS table, retaining in-frame rearrangements with V and J assigned. Such tables are incomplete; in checked studies, under half of the missing clones stem from an unresolved V gene, and the remainder is unexplained. V and J calls and clone size are those listed in that table; D and trimming were worked out from the DNA. This sample lists roughly 160,000 clones; about 80% were detected once. The ten most abundant clones make up 9.5% to 15% of the sample.

The germline V gene (reference sequence) specifies GTSNPN as CDR1 and SVGIG as CDR2. Relative to germline, V is missing 3 bases and J is missing 2 bases, with 13 bases of the junction outside any gene match. Inclusive of the bounding cysteine and phenylalanine, the CDR3 is 17 residues long. CDR3 DNA only is kept here, 51 bases in frame from base 1. The source of this sequence is a man aged 45-65 years who had recovered from COVID-19. Sequencing input: PBMCs or T cells enriched from blood (not recorded which). The chain was built from TRBV30 and TRBJ2-5; TRBD1 agrees with 9 junctional bases. The DNA reads TGTGCCTGGAGCGGATCTACAGGGGGCCGTGAACAAGAGACCCAGTACTTC. This translates into CAWSGSTGGREQETQYF.